This T cell receptor (beta chain) appears in the sequencing data of a study of identical twins. This clonotype occurred once. Its antigen is unidentified. Using its own MiXCR run on the 5' RACE reads, TCRdb lists one record per CDR3 protein. The table has around 960,000 distinct CDR3 sequences, 9% to 15% seen once. Study results and limitations: The more abundant beta clonotypes in cord blood had fewer insertions, and memory repertoires did not show this.

Deletions cut 4 bases from V and 0 bases from J, with 19 bases between. This CDR3 has 18 amino acids. From germline, CDR1 is SGHRS and CDR2 YFSETQ. These data were also filed under a second study, of yellow fever vaccine responses in identical twins.

Input material: PBMCs. The clonotype comes from a young woman in good health. The chain joins TRBV5-1 to TRBJ1-4; TRBD1 might be the D (5 bases). The CDR3 is CASSPQPQGPATNEKLFF. The DNA for the CDR3 is TGCGCCAGCAGCCCCCAACCCCAGGGTCCCGCAACTAATGAAAAACTGTTTTTT.